Below are 23 T cell receptor beta chains sequenced from a single sample in a study of blood T cell repertoires in COVID-19. Profiled with immunoSEQ multiplex PCR; TCRdb holds only in-frame clones, not every one. Of about 380,000 clones listed, about 90% are singletons. Material: PBMCs or T cells enriched from blood (not recorded which). Receptor source: a man aged 25 to 40 who had recovered from COVID-19.

V and J are TRBV10-2 and TRBJ1-4; tentatively, D is TRBD1 (6 bases). This CDR3 region has 15 residues. Germline loops: CDR1 WSHSY, CDR2 SAAADI. The V and J ends lost 0 bases and 3 bases respectively, with 8 bases between them. The CDR3, as DNA: TGCGCCAGCAGTGAGTCGGGGGCAGCTAATGAAAAACTGTTTTTT. Translation gives CASSESGAANEKLFF.

This rearrangement joins TRBV27 to TRBJ1-4; the D is unclear. The CDR3 is 13 amino acids. V was shortened by 5 bases and J by 1 base, with 5 bases between the two germline ends. Per germline, CDR1 MNHEY and CDR2 SMNVEV (reference sequence). The CDR3 DNA sequence: TGTGCCAGCAGTCTCTTAACTAATGAAAAACTGTTTTTT. This translates into CASSLLTNEKLFF.

The chain is built from TRBV6-5 and TRBJ1-6; D is possibly TRBD1 (5 bases). V lost 4 bases to trimming and J lost 9 bases, with 16 bases between them. This CDR3 is 15 amino acids long. Per the germline V gene, CDR1 is MNHEY and CDR2 is SVGAGI. CDR3 sequence reads: CASSLQDHWGSPLHF. For the CDR3, the DNA is TGTGCCAGCAGTTTACAGGACCATTGGGGTTCACCCCTCCACTTT.

The rearrangement links TRBV5-1 to TRBJ2-3, with D perhaps matching TRBD1 (6 bases). This CDR3 has 14 residues. V lost 4 bases and J 2 bases, leaving 11 bases between the germline ends. Germline assignment: CDR1 SGHRS and CDR2 YFSETQ. The CDR3 loop reads CASSPDRSTDTQYF. As DNA, the CDR3 is TGCGCCAGCAGCCCTGACAGGTCCACAGATACGCAGTATTTT.

The J gene is TRBJ2-4, the V gene TRBV9; 12 nucleotides agree with TRBD1. The trim removed 0 bases at V and 3 bases at J, leaving 7 bases unmatched. Germline CDR1 SGDLS, CDR2 YYNGEE. The CDR3 has 18 amino acids. The CDR3, as DNA: TGTGCCAGCAGCGTAGGCCCGGGACAGGGGGCGGGCAAAAACATTCAGTACTTC. Its translation is CASSVGPGQGAGKNIQYF.

The CDR3 DNA sequence: TGTGCCAGCAGCTTAAAACGCCTGGAGGGTGAGCAGTTCTTC. Encoded protein: CASSLKRLEGEQFF. This sequence joins TRBV7-2 and TRBJ2-1, with D perhaps TRBD2 (6 bases). The CDR3 has 14 amino acids. Germline V gene lookup returns CDR1 SGHTA and CDR2 FQGNSA. Trimming left V 2 bases short and J 9 bases short, with 14 bases between.

Only one count was recorded for this clone. The J gene is TRBJ2-2, the V gene TRBV7-3, with TRBD1 as a possible D gene (6 bases). Germline CDR1 is SGHTA and CDR2 is FQGTGA. V lost 5 bases to trimming and J lost 6 bases, with 10 bases between them. The CDR3 consists of 13 residues. CDR3 DNA sequence: TGTGCCAGCAGCCCTGGGGGCCCCGGGGAGCTGTTTTTT. It yields the protein CASSPGGPGELFF.

V and J are TRBV4-2 and TRBJ2-3, with 9 positions matching TRBD2. The CDR3 is 16 residues long. V lost 5 bases and J lost 2; bases outside the gene matches: 8. The germline CDR1 and CDR2 sequences are LGHNA and YNFKEQ. This chain's CDR3 is CASSYLAGGSTDTQYF. The CDR3 DNA follows: TGTGCCAGCAGCTACTTGGCGGGGGGGTCCACAGATACGCAGTATTTT.

In nucleotides, the CDR3 is TGTGCCTGGAGTGACCAGCGGGGGCCTAAGTTCTACGAGCAGTACTTC. The encoded protein is CAWSDQRGPKFYEQYF. The J gene is TRBJ2-7, the V gene TRBV30, with TRBD2 identical over 8 bases. V dropped 1 base and J dropped 3; count of bases not matched to a gene: 11. This CDR3 has 16 residues. Germline CDR1 GTSNPN, CDR2 SVGIG (reference sequence).

The rearrangement uses TRBV6-1 and TRBJ2-3, with 9 bases aligning to TRBD2. The CDR3 consists of 16 residues. Trimming removed 1 base from V and 5 bases from J; junction bases left unmatched: 7. Germline CDR1 is MNHNS and CDR2 is SASEGT. The CDR3 region is CASSEGAGGQRDTQYF. In DNA, the CDR3 is TGTGCCAGCAGTGAAGGAGCGGGGGGCCAGAGAGATACGCAGTATTTT.

The V gene is TRBV19, the J gene TRBJ1-1, with D tentatively TRBD1 (6 bases). V dropped 6 bases and J dropped 2 bases, with 13 bases sitting between them. CDR1 is LNHDA, CDR2 SQIVND, per germline (reference sequence). This CDR3 spans 14 amino acids. The CDR3 reads CASSPNRANTEAFF. For the CDR3, the DNA is TGTGCCAGTAGCCCGAACAGGGCCAACACTGAAGCTTTCTTT. The variable domain in full, completed from reference TRBV19 and TRBJ1-1, reads DGGITQSPKYLFRKEGQNVTLSCEQNLNHDAMYWYRQDPGQGLRLIYYSQIVNDFQKGDIAEGYSVSREKKESFPLTVTSAQKNPTAFYLCASSPNRANTEAFFGQGTRLTVV.

V gene TRBV5-6 combines with J gene TRBJ2-1; 9 positions match TRBD2. J gave up 0 bases and V 4 bases, and 11 bases lay outside the gene matches. CDR1 is SGHDT, CDR2 YYEEEE, per germline. The CDR3 is made up of 18 amino acids. The CDR3 region is CASSQGLWTSVSYNEQFF. In DNA form, the CDR3 reads TGTGCCAGCAGCCAGGGATTATGGACTAGCGTCTCCTACAATGAGCAGTTCTTC.

The rearrangement joins TRBV29-1 to TRBJ1-1, with TRBD1 as a possible D gene (6 bases). CDR3 size: 13 residues. Trimming shortened V by 6 bases and J by 1 base, and 12 bases separated the two germline ends. Looked up from germline, CDR1 is SQVTM and CDR2 is ANQGSEA. CDR3 residues: CSVQGFPNTEAFF. The CDR3 coding sequence is TGCAGCGTCCAGGGGTTCCCGAACACTGAAGCTTTCTTT.

The chain joins TRBV10-2 to TRBJ1-3, with 8 bases aligning to TRBD1. Unmatched junction bases numbered 4, after V lost 9 bases and J lost 0 bases. The CDR3 has 14 amino acids. Looked up from germline, CDR1 is WSHSY and CDR2 is SAAADI. As DNA, the CDR3 is TGCGCCAGTAACAGGGGGAGCTCTGGAAACACCATATATTTT. Translating gives CASNRGSSGNTIYF.

The V call is TRBV5-1, the J call TRBJ2-5; 9 nucleotides match TRBD2. V lost 4 bases, J lost 3 bases, and 4 bases stayed unmatched. This CDR3 spans 14 amino acids. The germline V gene encodes CDR1 SGHRS and CDR2 YFSETQ. CDR3: CASSISGGEETQYF. The CDR3 nucleotides read TGCGCCAGCAGCATTAGCGGGGGCGAAGAGACCCAGTACTTC.

This chain uses TRBV4-3 with TRBJ2-1; D may be TRBD1 (5 bases). Deletions cut 2 bases from V and 4 bases from J, with 9 bases between. The CDR3 is 14 amino acids. Germline CDR1 LGHNA, CDR2 YSLEER. CDR3 sequence reads: CASSQMGLYNEQFF. The CDR3 DNA follows: TGCGCCAGCAGCCAAATGGGGCTTTACAATGAGCAGTTCTTC.

This chain's CDR3 is CATSPTGGLSNEQFF. CDR3 DNA sequence: TGTGCCACCAGTCCCACAGGGGGCCTGAGCAATGAGCAGTTCTTC. This chain uses TRBV24-1 with TRBJ2-1, with 9 positions matching TRBD1. After removal of 6 bases from V and 6 bases from J, the junction contained 8 bases not matched to a gene. Germline values: CDR1 KGHDR, CDR2 SFDVKD. This CDR3 region has 15 residues.

The J gene is TRBJ2-3, the V gene TRBV7-3; weak D call: TRBD2 (6 bases). Germline V lookup: CDR1 SGHTA, CDR2 FQGTGA. With 5 bases removed from V and 1 base from J, the gap between germline ends came to 19 bases. The CDR3 runs 17 residues. In DNA form, the CDR3 reads TGTGCCAGCAGCCCAAACCTAGCGTCGGGGGGCACAGATACGCAGTATTTT. Protein: CASSPNLASGGTDTQYF.

The gene calls are TRBV5-1 and TRBJ2-7; 7 bases line up with TRBD1. The CDR3 runs to 13 residues. J was trimmed by 3 bases and V by 4 bases; bases with no gene match: 4. Germline V gene data show CDR1 as SGHRS and CDR2 as YFSETQ. The CDR3 loop reads CASSVTGDYEQYF. CDR3 coding DNA: TGCGCCAGCAGCGTTACAGGGGACTACGAGCAGTACTTC.

The CDR3: CASSLETGMAGELFF. Written as DNA, the CDR3 is TGTGCCAGCAGCTTAGAGACAGGGATGGCCGGGGAGCTGTTTTTT. The J gene is TRBJ2-2, the V gene TRBV7-9; 7 positions match TRBD1. The CDR3 sequence is 15 residues long. Germline-derived CDR1 and CDR2 are SEHNR and FQNEAQ (reference sequence). The J segment lost 6 bases and the V segment lost 1 base, leaving 5 bases of the junction unmatched.

CDR3 nucleotide sequence: TGTGCCAGCTCACCCAGGGCGGCTGATTCACCCCTCCACTTT. Protein product: CASSPRAADSPLHF. This rearrangement joins TRBV18 to TRBJ1-6; D is possibly TRBD1 (5 bases). Trimming left V 3 bases short and J 8 bases short, with 11 bases between. In germline, CDR1 is KGHSH, CDR2 LQKENI. The CDR3 sequence is 14 residues long.

This chain connects TRBV19 to TRBJ2-3; TRBD2 agrees at 8 bases. Unmatched junction bases numbered 10, after V lost 5 bases and J lost 6 bases. The germline V gene encodes CDR1 LNHDA and CDR2 SQIVND (reference sequence). The CDR3 loop spans 15 amino acids. The CDR3 loop is CASSAGVAGSDTQYF. The DNA of the CDR3 is TGTGCCAGTAGTGCCGGGGTAGCGGGGTCGGATACGCAGTATTTT.

The CDR3 region has the DNA TGTGCCATCAGCCGACTAGCGGGGGGTCAAGAGACCCAGTACTTC. It specifies CAISRLAGGQETQYF. The V call is TRBV10-3, the J call TRBJ2-5, with 13 bases identical to TRBD2. V shed 6 bases and J 2 bases; nucleotides not matched to a gene: 3. Germline V gene lookup returns CDR1 ENHRY and CDR2 SYGVKD. The CDR3 totals 15 residues.